The 4 T cell receptor beta chains below come from one sample, sequenced in a study of CD8+ T cells in alopecia areata. Sequencing templates came from extracted RNA that was reverse transcribed into cDNA. Only in-frame clones appear in the TCRdb table, and some are missing; sequencing was by immunoSEQ multiplex PCR. Of around 10,000 clones detected, roughly three fifths appear once; the ten largest clones hold around 8%. Those with alopecia areata gave lesional scalp punch biopsies and peripheral blood. The sequences come from skin, collected at week 0. These receptors all come from a human donor with alopecia areata.

The rearrangement uses TRBV7-2 and TRBJ1-6; TRBD1 agrees at 9 bases. Looked up from germline, CDR1 is SGHTA and CDR2 is FQGNSA. Losses at the gene ends were 1 base for V and 11 bases for J; bases not matched to a gene: 15. The CDR3 is made up of 18 amino acids. CDR3 sequence reads: CASSLVPGQGILVPPLHF. The CDR3 DNA sequence: TGTGCCAGCAGCTTAGTCCCGGGACAGGGAATTTTAGTACCACCCCTCCACTTT.

The rearrangement joins TRBV6-1 to TRBJ1-2; D gene unclear. V lost 7 bases and J lost 5, with 8 bases in between. The CDR3 runs to 11 residues. Germline V lookup: CDR1 MNHNS, CDR2 SASEGT. The CDR3: CASTDGYGYTF. CDR3 nucleotides: TGTGCCAGCACCGATGGGTATGGCTACACCTTC.

This clone was seen more than once but under ten times. The chain is built from TRBV27 and TRBJ2-2, with D perhaps TRBD1 (5 bases). With 6 bases removed from V and 4 bases from J, the gap between germline ends came to 15 bases. The CDR3 totals 15 residues. Germline V lookup: CDR1 MNHEY, CDR2 SMNVEV (reference sequence). CDR3 DNA: TGTGCCAGCAGCCTCACCCCCCAGGGCACCGGGGAGCTGTTTTTT. Translation gives CASSLTPQGTGELFF.

The chain has TRBV7-2 and TRBJ2-4; D is tentatively TRBD1 or TRBD2 (7 bases each). Germline CDR1 is SGHTA and CDR2 is FQGNSA. CDR3 size: 15 residues. The V gene lost 1 base and the J gene lost 6 bases, with 13 bases spanning the gap. CDR3: CASSLGEGAGNIQYF. CDR3 coding DNA: TGTGCCAGCAGCTTAGGGGAGGGGGCCGGAAACATTCAGTACTTC. The full variable domain, in which reference TRBV7-2 and TRBJ2-4 provide the parts outside the CDR3, is GAGVSQSPSNKVTEKGKDVELRCDPISGHTALYWYRQSLGQGLEFLIYFQGNSAPDKSGLPSDRFSAERTGGSVSTLTIQRTQQEDSAVYLCASSLGEGAGNIQYFGAGTRLSVL.